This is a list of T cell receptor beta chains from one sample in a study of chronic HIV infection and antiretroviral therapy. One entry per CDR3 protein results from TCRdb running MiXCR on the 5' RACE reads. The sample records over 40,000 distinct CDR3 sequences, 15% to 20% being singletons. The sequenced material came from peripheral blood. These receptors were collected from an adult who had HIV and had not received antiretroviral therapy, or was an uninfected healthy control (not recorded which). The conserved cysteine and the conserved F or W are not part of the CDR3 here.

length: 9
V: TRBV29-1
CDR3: SVGGRETLH

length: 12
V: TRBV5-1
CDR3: ASSKGTAYYEQY

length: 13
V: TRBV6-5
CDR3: ASSPWRGQSYEQY

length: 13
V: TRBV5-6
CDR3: ASSLAGEPGNTIY

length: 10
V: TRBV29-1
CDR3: SVLPGNHEQY

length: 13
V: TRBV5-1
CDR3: ASSLVAGVTDTQY

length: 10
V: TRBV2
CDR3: ASSERPGEAF

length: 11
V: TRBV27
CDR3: ASSTEGGGEQF

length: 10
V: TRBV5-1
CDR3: ASSLEASEQY

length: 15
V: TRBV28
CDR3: ASSSRGTGPSNQPQH

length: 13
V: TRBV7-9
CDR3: ASSFMRGVEVEQY

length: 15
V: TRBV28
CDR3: ASSFPDIGERNYEQY

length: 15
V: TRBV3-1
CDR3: ASSQDRTSGSYNEQF

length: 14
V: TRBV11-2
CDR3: ASSSTTGATNEKLF

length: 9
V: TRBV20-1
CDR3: SAPPEYGYT

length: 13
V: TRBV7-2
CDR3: ASSFSDHHTDTQY

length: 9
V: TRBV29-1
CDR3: SVEEGQRQF

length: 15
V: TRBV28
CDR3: ASSFPPASQAKNIQY